The clone carrying this TCR beta chain was seen repeatedly, ten times or more. The antigen is unknown. The CDR3 extends over 13 amino acids. The V end was cut by 2 bases, the J end by 6 bases, with 12 bases between. The germline gives CDR1 SGHRS, CDR2 YFSETQ. This sample was included in a study of T-cell reconstitution after alpha-beta-depleted transplantation in children. Study conclusions and caveats: At around two months after transplant, the alpha-beta T cells were reportedly derived from several hundred expanded clones that came from non-depleted graft cells. Surviving recipient cells, namely T cells and thymic progenitors, were the source of high day-60 TCRbeta diversity in some patients. T-cell numbers and diversity one year post-transplant derived largely from freshly generated T cells.

This sample's TCRbeta library carried unique molecular identifier barcodes. TCRdb re-derived calls from the PCR reads in MiXCR, one entry per CDR3 protein. The table records almost 500,000 distinct CDR3 sequences, 10% of them present only once. The origin of this receptor is a child aged 2-15 years with inherited bone marrow failure, due to receive a stem cell transplant. V usage is TRBV5-1 and J usage is TRBJ2-7, with a possible D match to TRBD2 (5 bases). Sequenced here: PBMCs, sampled before TCRalphabeta/CD19-depleted stem cell transplant. CDR3 DNA: TGCGCCAGCAGCTTTCTCGGGGTCTGCGAGCAGTACTTC. Translated: CASSFLGVCEQYF.